The 12 T cell receptor beta chains presented below share a single source sample, sequenced in a study of CD8+ T cells in alopecia areata. Once RNA had been extracted, it was reverse transcribed into cDNA to act as the sequencing template. TCRdb's copy holds only in-frame clones and misses some; the assay was immunoSEQ multiplex PCR. This sample has about 180,000 clones, with 59% found just once. Sequenced material: CD4+ T cells sorted from blood, taken at week 0. These receptors were taken from a human donor with alopecia areata.

The genes are TRBV25-1 and TRBJ1-6; 10 positions match TRBD1. The CDR3 consists of 18 residues. The ends lost 1 base at V and 1 base at J; junction bases unmatched: 4. Germline V gene lookup returns CDR1 MGHDK and CDR2 SYGVNS. CDR3 DNA: TGTGCCAGCAGTGAATTTGACAGGGGGCTATCCTATAATTCACCCCTCCACTTT. Its protein is CASSEFDRGLSYNSPLHF.

V and J are TRBV2 and TRBJ2-5, with TRBD2 as a possible D gene (6 bases). CDR3 size: 15 residues. Trimming left V 8 bases short and J 0 bases short, with 16 bases between. The germline V gene has CDR1 SNHLY and CDR2 FYNNEI. The CDR3 coding sequence is TGTGCCAGCTCGGGGGTCGGGACCCACCAAGAGACCCAGTACTTC. Its translation is CASSGVGTHQETQYF.

The V and J genes are TRBV25-1 and TRBJ2-1; D is ambiguous. Germline CDR1 reads MGHDK; CDR2 reads SYGVNS. The V end lost 6 bases, the J end lost 3 bases, and 3 bases lay between the germline ends. CDR3 length: 11 residues. The CDR3 here is CASSNYNEQFF. DNA of the CDR3: TGTGCCAGCAGCAACTACAATGAGCAGTTCTTC.

The CDR3 spells CSVSTHFGNTEAFF. The DNA of the CDR3 is TGCAGCGTTTCAACGCACTTCGGGAACACTGAAGCTTTCTTT. The chain combines TRBV29-1 with TRBJ1-1; no clear D. The CDR3 runs to 14 residues. The germline V and J ends were trimmed by 5 bases and 1 base, with 14 bases remaining between them. Germline lookup yields CDR1 SQVTM and CDR2 ANQGSEA.

The chain uses TRBV7-2 and TRBJ1-6, with D maybe TRBD1 (6 bases). Per the germline V gene, CDR1 is SGHTA and CDR2 is FQGNSA. V dropped 0 bases and J dropped 8 bases, with 11 bases sitting between them. The CDR3 covers 15 residues. The CDR3 region is CASSLAWDNYSPLHF. The CDR3 DNA reads as TGTGCCAGCAGCTTAGCGTGGGACAACTATTCACCCCTCCACTTT.

This clone was counted once. The chain recombines TRBV30 with TRBJ2-2; 8 nucleotides match TRBD1. The CDR3 covers 14 residues. The J segment lost 6 bases and the V segment lost 4 bases, leaving 7 bases of the junction unmatched. CDR1 is GTSNPN and CDR2 is SVGIG in the germline V gene (reference sequence). The CDR3 coding sequence is TGTGCCTGGACAAGGACAGGGTTGGCCGGGGAGCTGTTTTTT. Translating it yields CAWTRTGLAGELFF. Combining the CDR3 with reference TRBV30 and TRBJ2-2 gives the whole variable domain SQTIHQWPATLVQPVGSPLSLECTVEGTSNPNLYWYRQAAGRGLQLLFYSVGIGQISSEVPQNLSASRPQDRQFILSSKKLLLSDSGFYLCAWTRTGLAGELFFGEGSRLTVL.

This clone was picked up a small number of times. The chain combines TRBV5-1 with TRBJ1-2, with a possible D match to TRBD1 (5 bases). Trimming left V 4 bases short and J 6 bases short, with 16 bases between. Germline lookup yields CDR1 SGHRS and CDR2 YFSETQ. The CDR3 covers 14 residues. This CDR3 reads CASSPLDTSNGYTF. In DNA form, the CDR3 reads TGCGCCAGCAGCCCCCTGGACACGAGCAATGGCTACACCTTC.

The chain couples TRBV27 to TRBJ1-1; D call uncertain. This CDR3 region has 15 residues. Germline V gene sequence: CDR1 MNHEY, CDR2 SMNVEV (reference sequence). V was pared by 7 bases and J by 4 bases, with 19 bases between. The CDR3 loop is CASTLIGGSTTEAFF. CDR3 DNA sequence: TGTGCCAGCACCCTCATCGGAGGGAGCACCACTGAAGCTTTCTTT.

The chain combines TRBV5-1 with TRBJ2-2; 8 nucleotides line up with TRBD1. The germline V gene has CDR1 SGHRS and CDR2 YFSETQ. Trimming removed 3 bases from V and 6 bases from J; junction bases left unmatched: 4. CDR3 length equals 14 residues. In DNA, the CDR3 is TGCGCCAGCAGCTGGGGACAGGTATCCGGGGAGCTGTTTTTT. As protein: CASSWGQVSGELFF. The whole variable domain, filled in from reference TRBV5-1 and TRBJ2-2, reads KAGVTQTPRYLIKTRGQQVTLSCSPISGHRSVSWYQQTPGQGLQFLFEYFSETQRNKGNFPGRFSGRQFSNSRSEMNVSTLELGDSALYLCASSWGQVSGELFFGEGSRLTVL.

The rearrangement links TRBV6-5 to TRBJ2-5, with D possibly being TRBD1 (5 bases). V dropped 5 bases and J dropped 4 bases, with 11 bases sitting between them. This CDR3 has 13 amino acids. Germline V gene lookup returns CDR1 MNHEY and CDR2 SVGAGI. The CDR3 here is CASSATGGETQYF. For the CDR3, the DNA is TGTGCCAGCAGTGCCACAGGTGGAGAGACCCAGTACTTC.

J is TRBJ2-3 and V is TRBV25-1; TRBD1 aligns across 9 bases. The CDR3 loop spans 15 amino acids. The J segment lost 5 bases and the V segment lost 1 base, leaving 4 bases of the junction unmatched. Per germline, CDR1 MGHDK and CDR2 SYGVNS. The CDR3 loop reads CASSEFNRGRDTQYF. The CDR3 DNA reads as TGTGCCAGCAGTGAATTCAACAGGGGGCGAGATACGCAGTATTTT.

The V and J genes are TRBV19 and TRBJ2-3; 7 bases fit TRBD1. Unmatched junction bases numbered 5, after V lost 1 base and J lost 1 base. The CDR3 is 16 residues long. The germline gives CDR1 LNHDA, CDR2 SQIVND (reference sequence). CDR3 protein: CASSIAPQGGTDTQYF. CDR3 nucleotides: TGTGCCAGTAGTATAGCTCCTCAGGGGGGCACAGATACGCAGTATTTT.